Below are 17 T cell receptor beta chains sequenced from a single sample in a study of identical twins (dated by TCRdb to 2016 to 2018). Library construction relied on 5' RACE. The sequencing machine was an Illumina HiSeq 2000. The public reads were reanalyzed by TCRdb: fastp trimming at Q25, MiXCR alignment, in-frame beta chains only. Every entry covers one CDR3 protein and lists the most common genes and DNA from its rows. The sample table holds some 500,000 distinct CDR3 sequences, of which 20% to 25% were seen once. 0.91% of the sample is in the top ten clones. The same sample was also studied in work on T cells expressing NK-cell markers.

Sequencing input: CD4+ T cells sorted from blood. The source of these receptors is a woman aged 18 to 35 in good health.

This clonotype was recorded a few times. This chain links TRBV7-2 with TRBJ2-5, with a weak D call TRBD2 (6 bases). The CDR3 sequence is 15 residues long. The germline gives CDR1 SGHTA, CDR2 FQGNSA. V was pared by 6 bases and J by 9 bases, with 23 bases between. The CDR3 sequence is CASRPPGIAGGSQYF. The CDR3 coding sequence is TGTGCCAGCAGACCCCCCGGGATAGCAGGAGGGTCCCAGTACTTC. Together with reference TRBV7-2 and TRBJ2-5, the CDR3 gives the full variable domain: GAGVSQSPSNKVTEKGKDVELRCDPISGHTALYWYRQSLGQGLEFLIYFQGNSAPDKSGLPSDRFSAERTGGSVSTLTIQRTQQEDSAVYLCASRPPGIAGGSQYFGPGTRLLVL.

The J gene is TRBJ2-7, the V gene TRBV14; 8 bases map to TRBD1. V lost 1 base to trimming and J lost 7 bases; unmatched junction nucleotides: 9. Germline V gene data show CDR1 as SGHDN and CDR2 as FVKESK. This CDR3 contains 15 residues. CDR3 loop: CASSQARAQGGEQYF. The CDR3 bases are TGTGCCAGCAGCCAAGCCAGGGCACAGGGGGGAGAGCAGTACTTC.

The rearrangement links TRBV21-1 to TRBJ1-6; the table assigns TRBD1, which was not confirmed against the DNA. TRBV21-1 is flagged as a pseudogene. There are 14 residues in the CDR3. The CDR3: CASSKNRQGSPLHF. CDR3 DNA sequence: TGTGCCAGCAGCAAAAACAGACAGGGTTCACCCCTCCACTTT.

Many counts were recorded for this clonotype. The chain couples TRBV5-1 to TRBJ2-1, with D perhaps TRBD1 (5 bases). Germline CDR1 and CDR2: SGHRS and YFSETQ. Trimming removed 0 bases at V and 0 bases at J, with 7 bases between. This CDR3 spans 15 amino acids. The CDR3 region has the DNA TGCGCCAGCAGCTTGGGCGACAGCTCCTACAATGAGCAGTTCTTC. Translated, it gives CASSLGDSSYNEQFF.

The V call is TRBV18, the J call TRBJ2-5; D is ambiguous. CDR1 and CDR2 (germline): KGHSH, LQKENI. This CDR3 has 14 amino acids. Trimming removed 5 bases at V and 1 base at J, with 11 bases between. The CDR3 sequence: CASSISYGQETQYF. CDR3 DNA: TGTGCCAGCTCAATTAGCTACGGCCAAGAGACCCAGTACTTC.

This clonotype was detected a few times. The rearrangement joins TRBV20-1 to TRBJ1-5; D gene unclear. CDR1 is DFQATT, CDR2 SNEGSKA, per germline (reference sequence). Trimming took 0 bases from V and 0 from J, leaving 6 bases between them. CDR3 length: 14 residues. The CDR3 DNA sequence: TGCAGTGCTAGAGATCCGTATAGCAATCAGCCCCAGCATTTT. It yields the protein CSARDPYSNQPQHF.

V usage is TRBV9 and J usage is TRBJ2-6, with 9 bases fitting TRBD1. In germline, CDR1 is SGDLS, CDR2 YYNGEE. V was pared by 3 bases and J by 0 bases, with 4 bases of the junction left unmatched. There are 17 residues in the CDR3. CDR3 in amino acids: CASSAGTGPSGANVLTF. The CDR3 DNA is TGTGCCAGCAGCGCCGGGACAGGGCCCTCTGGGGCCAACGTCCTGACTTTC.

Many counts were recorded for this clonotype. The V call is TRBV29-1, the J call TRBJ2-2; no definite D call. Germline CDR1 SQVTM, CDR2 ANQGSEA. V dropped 4 bases and J dropped 1 base, with 7 bases sitting between them. The CDR3 totals 13 residues. CDR3 in DNA: TGCAGCGTTGCTTTTCAGAACACCGGGGAGCTGTTTTTT. This codes for CSVAFQNTGELFF.

This clonotype was observed a few times. This chain links TRBV5-1 with TRBJ1-1; D might be TRBD1 (6 bases). The CDR3 sequence is 13 residues long. Per the germline V gene, CDR1 is SGHRS and CDR2 is YFSETQ. V lost 6 bases to trimming and J lost 3 bases, with 12 bases between them. The CDR3 reads CASTLGGDTEAFF. The CDR3 region has the DNA TGCGCCAGCACCCTGGGGGGCGACACTGAAGCTTTCTTT.

The chain links TRBV12-3 or TRBV12-4 to TRBJ2-7, with D possibly called TRBD1 or TRBD2 (6 bases each). With 6 bases removed from V and 3 bases from J, the gap between germline ends came to 9 bases. The CDR3 runs 12 residues. CDR3 in amino acids: CASSRGLYEQYF. As DNA, the CDR3 is TGTGCCAGCAGCCGGGGGCTCTACGAGCAGTACTTC.

This clonotype appeared once. The CDR3, as DNA: TGTGCCAGCAGCTCAGGAGACTATTCACCCCTCCACTTT. Translating gives CASSSGDYSPLHF. The rearrangement uses TRBV7-3 and TRBJ1-6; D unclear. CDR1 and CDR2 (germline): SGHTA, FQGTGA. This CDR3 contains 13 residues. The V end lost 4 bases, the J end lost 8 bases, and 9 bases lay between the germline ends.

The genes are TRBV27 and TRBJ2-3; either TRBD1 or TRBD2 may supply D (5 bases each). Germline CDR1 reads MNHEY; CDR2 reads SMNVEV (reference sequence). Trimming took off 4 bases at V and 1 base at J, with 15 bases between the two ends. The CDR3 loop spans 16 amino acids. The CDR3 DNA reads TGTGCCAGCAGTTACGCCCCCCGGGGACGCACAGATACGCAGTATTTT. Its translation: CASSYAPRGRTDTQYF.

In its sample, this clonotype was seen a few times. V usage is TRBV12-3 or TRBV12-4 and J usage is TRBJ2-7, with 8 bases matching TRBD1. The CDR3 loop spans 15 amino acids. J gave up 7 bases and V 6 bases, and 14 bases lay outside the gene matches. The CDR3 spells CASSILPGQASEQYF. Written as DNA, the CDR3 is TGTGCCAGCAGCATACTTCCGGGACAGGCCTCTGAGCAGTACTTC.

A note on this clonotype: A junction boundary mismatches the germline segment, possibly from a read error. The chain joins TRBV3-1 to TRBJ2-7, with 10 bases that match TRBD2. This CDR3 comprises 11 residues. The germline V gene encodes CDR1 LGHDT and CDR2 YNNKEL (reference sequence). The CDR3 protein is CASSHSGRSHF. CDR3 DNA sequence: TGTGCCAGCAGCCATAGCGGGAGGAGTCACTTC.

The chain uses TRBV6-5 and TRBJ2-7; D possibly corresponds to TRBD1 (5 bases). Germline CDR1 reads MNHEY; CDR2 reads SVGAGI. This CDR3 is 13 amino acids long. V was trimmed by 2 bases and J by 2 bases, leaving 7 bases between them. The CDR3 protein is CASSYDSTYEQYF. CDR3 nucleotides: TGTGCCAGCAGTTACGACAGTACCTACGAGCAGTACTTC.

This clonotype was recorded a few times. The CDR3 here is CASRRAPNTEAFF. In DNA form, the CDR3 reads TGCGCCAGCAGGAGGGCACCGAACACTGAAGCTTTCTTT. The chain is built from TRBV5-1 and TRBJ1-1; D remains ambiguous. Trimming cost V 5 bases and J 1 base, with 9 bases left between them. Germline V gene data show CDR1 as SGHRS and CDR2 as YFSETQ. The CDR3 has 13 residues. Full variable domain (remainder filled in from reference TRBV5-1 and TRBJ1-1): KAGVTQTPRYLIKTRGQQVTLSCSPISGHRSVSWYQQTPGQGLQFLFEYFSETQRNKGNFPGRFSGRQFSNSRSEMNVSTLELGDSALYLCASRRAPNTEAFFGQGTRLTVV.

The V and J genes are TRBV20-1 and TRBJ2-7; 8 bases are shared with TRBD1. CDR1 and CDR2 from the germline V gene are DFQATT and SNEGSKA (reference sequence). The CDR3 runs to 15 residues. V shed 3 bases, J shed 2 bases, and the junction held 9 bases outside the gene matches. The CDR3: CSARNRGTVPYEQYF. The CDR3 coding sequence is TGCAGTGCTAGGAACAGGGGGACAGTTCCCTACGAGCAGTACTTC.